Each of the 14 T cell receptor beta chains below was sequenced from the same sample in a study of T cells in Graves' hyperthyroidism and ophthalmopathy. Amplified TCR beta CDR3 regions came from RNA transcripts. Initially, a first-round RT-PCR of the TCR CDR3 employed the HTBI primer set. Each CDR3 protein gets one entry after TCRdb re-called the multiplex PCR reads with MiXCR. The sample consists of about 690,000 distinct CDR3 sequences, roughly 17% of them appearing once. The sample was blood. The receptors originated from a man aged 50 or older with Graves' hyperthyroidism.

This clonotype was recorded a few times. The chain employs TRBV6-1 and TRBJ2-5; 7 nucleotides line up with TRBD1. This CDR3 contains 17 residues. The J segment lost 2 bases and the V segment lost 0 bases, leaving 9 bases of the junction unmatched. Per the germline V gene, CDR1 is MNHNS and CDR2 is SASEGT. The CDR3 sequence: CASSEARTKDRQETQYF. In DNA form, the CDR3 reads TGTGCCAGCAGTGAAGCACGGACCAAGGACAGGCAAGAGACCCAGTACTTC.

This clonotype was seen a handful of times. J is TRBJ1-1 and V is TRBV20-1; perhaps TRBD1 as D (6 bases). V was shortened by 6 bases and J by 3 bases, with 23 bases between the two germline ends. Looked up from germline, CDR1 is DFQATT and CDR2 is SNEGSKA (reference sequence). CDR3 length: 16 residues. CDR3 region: CSAVDGQNWRDTEAFF. CDR3 DNA sequence: TGCAGTGCCGTAGATGGACAGAACTGGAGGGACACTGAAGCTTTCTTT.

This clonotype came up a few times. The chain links TRBV3-1 to TRBJ2-1; unclear D gene. Trimming stripped 5 bases from V and 8 bases from J, with 19 bases between. The CDR3 is made up of 15 amino acids. Per germline, CDR1 LGHDT and CDR2 YNNKEL (reference sequence). The CDR3 spells CASSLVGSQAHEQFF. As DNA, the CDR3 is TGTGCCAGCAGCTTAGTGGGTAGCCAGGCCCATGAGCAGTTCTTC.

V usage is TRBV14 and J usage is TRBJ1-1; TRBD1 matches at 8 bases. The CDR3 consists of 17 residues. CDR1 and CDR2 (germline): SGHDN, FVKESK. V lost 1 base and J lost 1; bases outside the gene matches: 8. The CDR3 DNA reads as TGTGCCAGCAGCCAAGCATACAGGGGGATGGCGAACACTGAAGCTTTCTTT. Translated: CASSQAYRGMANTEAFF.

The chain recombines TRBV9 with TRBJ1-6; 7 bases align to TRBD1. Germline CDR1 and CDR2: SGDLS and YYNGEE. V dropped 0 bases and J dropped 10; count of bases not matched to a gene: 4. The CDR3 has 14 residues. CDR3 residues: CASSVGGGRSPLHF. Written as DNA, the CDR3 is TGTGCCAGCAGCGTAGGAGGGGGCAGATCACCCCTCCACTTT.

The V gene is TRBV13, the J gene TRBJ2-5; D gene ambiguous. Germline V gene data show CDR1 as PRHDT and CDR2 as FYEKMQ (reference sequence). This CDR3 has 14 amino acids. V was trimmed by 4 bases and J by 1 base, leaving 10 bases between them. The CDR3 here is CASSSRRTQETQYF. In DNA, the CDR3 is TGTGCCAGCAGCTCTAGGAGAACCCAAGAGACCCAGTACTTC.

V gene TRBV7-9 combines with J gene TRBJ2-7; D is possibly TRBD1 (6 bases). The germline V gene has CDR1 SEHNR and CDR2 FQNEAQ (reference sequence). The CDR3 spans 14 residues. V lost 4 bases and J lost 6, with 16 bases in between. CDR3 in amino acids: CASSSSRTVGEQYF. For the CDR3, the DNA is TGTGCCAGCAGCTCTTCACGGACAGTTGGCGAGCAGTACTTC.

The gene calls are TRBV7-9 and TRBJ2-2, with TRBD2 identical over 7 bases. CDR1 SEHNR and CDR2 FQNEAQ come from the germline V gene (reference sequence). The CDR3 has 16 residues. V gave up 5 bases and J gave up 0 bases; unmatched junction bases: 6. The CDR3 DNA reads as TGTGCCAGCAGCCCTCGGGGAGGGTCGAACACCGGGGAGCTGTTTTTT. Translating gives CASSPRGGSNTGELFF.

J is TRBJ1-5 and V is TRBV20-1; 9 bases align to TRBD1. V dropped 5 bases and J dropped 0; count of bases not matched to a gene: 8. Germline CDR1 is DFQATT and CDR2 is SNEGSKA (reference sequence). The CDR3 runs to 16 residues. The DNA of the CDR3 is TGCAGTGCTCTGACAGGGGGAGAGGTTAGCAATCAGCCCCAGCATTTT. Encoded protein: CSALTGGEVSNQPQHF.

This chain links TRBV14 with TRBJ2-3; possible D gene TRBD2, 6 bases. The germline V gene encodes CDR1 SGHDN and CDR2 FVKESK. This CDR3 region has 14 residues. V was clipped by 0 bases and J by 11 bases, with 15 bases between them. The CDR3 region has the DNA TGTGCCAGCAGCCAAGAAAGAATTACCGGGGGGCAGTATTTT. The encoded protein is CASSQERITGGQYF.

Ten or more counts support this clonotype. The chain carries TRBV28 and TRBJ1-5; TRBD1 aligns across 10 bases. The CDR3 has 16 residues. Germline V gives CDR1 MDHEN, CDR2 SYDVKM. After removal of 2 bases from V and 3 bases from J, the junction contained 4 bases not matched to a gene. CDR3 coding DNA: TGTGCCAGCAGTTTAATTGGGACAGGGGCCAATCAGCCCCAGCATTTT. Its translation: CASSLIGTGANQPQHF.

This clonotype came up a few times. A much larger clone is a single base away; this may be a read error. The chain carries TRBV27 and TRBJ2-1; tentatively, D is TRBD2 (5 bases). The CDR3 has 14 residues. V lost 3 bases and J 8 bases, leaving 14 bases between the germline ends. Germline V gene sequence: CDR1 MNHEY, CDR2 SMNVEV (reference sequence). CDR3 nucleotides: TGTGCCAGCAGTTTGGTGCGAGGGCTCGATGAGCAGTTCTTC. Residues: CASSLVRGLDEQFF.

J is TRBJ2-1 and V is TRBV9, with D maybe TRBD2 (6 bases). Germline V gives CDR1 SGDLS, CDR2 YYNGEE. This CDR3 comprises 12 residues. The germline V and J ends were trimmed by 7 bases and 12 bases, with 17 bases remaining between them. The CDR3 nucleotides read TGTGCCAGCGGTGCGGGACTCCAGTCGCAGTTCTTC. The encoded protein is CASGAGLQSQFF.

This clonotype was found many times. The chain links TRBV6-2 or TRBV6-3 to TRBJ2-7; D may be TRBD2 (5 bases). Germline assignment: CDR1 MNHEY and CDR2 SVGEGT. V lost 2 bases to trimming and J lost 2 bases, with 10 bases between them. The CDR3 spans 14 residues. CDR3 nucleotides: TGTGCCAGCAGTTACGGGAGTCCCCCCTACGAGCAGTACTTC. Its protein product is CASSYGSPPYEQYF.